The clone carrying this T cell receptor (beta chain) appeared a few times. Its antigen is still unknown. An end of the junction differs from the germline gene, which may be a read error. The data derive from a study of shared clonotypes between healthy human individuals. This CDR3 has 8 residues. The germline gives CDR1 DFQATT, CDR2 SNEGSKA (reference sequence). General study points: Rarefaction revealed incomplete sorted-subset sequencing despite large depth.

This table comes from immunoSEQ multiplex PCR, and its TCRdb copy is limited to in-frame clones, with some not included. The sample contains about 690,000 clones, roughly 91% of which appear only once. The clonotype comes from a man between 18 and 29 years old in good health. Some clones in this sample may be carry-over from other donors' samples. Sequencing was performed on memory CD8+ T cells from PBMCs. Stated subset: CD45RO+ cells pooled with CCR7-negative TemRA cells. The rearrangement joins TRBV20-1 to TRBJ1-1; unclear D gene. The DNA of the CDR3 is TGCAGTGCTAGAGATAGGGCCTTT. It translates to CSARDRAF.